This TCR beta chain was identified during a study of radiotherapy plus CTLA-4 blockade in lung cancer. Overall study context: Disease control was present in roughly a third of patients, and objective responses in 18%. Study observations and caveats: In blood, TCR clones derived from the tumor expanded after radiotherapy plus ipilimumab. Early blood T cell clone dynamics, with interferon-beta, were reported to best predict response.

Profiled with immunoSEQ multiplex PCR; TCRdb holds only in-frame clones, not every one. Among about 98,000 clones listed, 80% to 85% were seen once. V gave up 4 bases and J gave up 6 bases, with 10 bases separating them. The CDR3 totals 13 residues. Looked up from germline, CDR1 is MGHRA and CDR2 is YSYEKL. To note about this clone: Its antigen is unknown.

The gene calls are TRBV4-1 and TRBJ1-5; D remains ambiguous. The sequenced sample was peripheral blood, obtained from a patient treated with radiotherapy plus ipilimumab. The source is a human donor with non-small cell lung cancer who had a partial response to radiotherapy plus ipilimumab. The chain's CDR3 is CASSRVPLQPQHF. The CDR3 bases are TGCGCCAGCAGCCGAGTTCCCCTTCAGCCCCAGCATTTT.